This T cell receptor beta chain was identified during a study of cytotoxic CD8 clonotypes in ibrutinib-treated CLL. The study, taken as a whole, reports: Patients showed higher baseline clonality than age-matched healthy donors, and it tracked circulating CD8+ T-cell counts. Among the clonotypes, public ones were uncommon and contracted or held stable on treatment.

Measured with immunoSEQ multiplex PCR; TCRdb has only the in-frame clones, and not every one. The table has 150,000 to 200,000 clones, approximately 90% seen once. The source of approximately 1.9 micrograms of genomic DNA for TCR beta libraries was cryopreserved PBMCs. With respect to this clone: Antigen specificity is unknown.

CDR3 length equals 14 residues. V gave up 1 base and J gave up 3 bases; unmatched junction bases: 2. Germline assignment: CDR1 SGHVS and CDR2 FQNEAQ. V usage is TRBV7-8 and J usage is TRBJ1-2, with 7 bases identical to TRBD1. The TCR was taken from a human donor with chronic lymphocytic leukemia. Material: PBMCs, obtained at disease progression, from a patient treated with ibrutinib. The CDR3, as DNA: TGTGCCAGCAGCTTAGACAGGGGCGACTATGGCTACACCTTC. Translated: CASSLDRGDYGYTF.